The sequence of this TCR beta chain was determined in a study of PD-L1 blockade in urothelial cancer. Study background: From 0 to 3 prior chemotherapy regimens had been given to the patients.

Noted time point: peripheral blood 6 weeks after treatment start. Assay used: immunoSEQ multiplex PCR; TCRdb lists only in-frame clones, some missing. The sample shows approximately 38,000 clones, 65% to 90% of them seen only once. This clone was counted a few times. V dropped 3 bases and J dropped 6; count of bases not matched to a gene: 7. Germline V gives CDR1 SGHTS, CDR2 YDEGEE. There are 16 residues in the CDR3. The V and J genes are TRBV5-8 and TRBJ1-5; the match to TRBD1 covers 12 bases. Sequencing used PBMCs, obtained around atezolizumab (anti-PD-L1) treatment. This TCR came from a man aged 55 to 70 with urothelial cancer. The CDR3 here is CASSYYRDRGPQPQHF. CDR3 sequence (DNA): TGTGCCAGCAGCTACTACCGGGACAGGGGGCCTCAGCCCCAGCATTTT.